The 5 T cell receptor beta chains below come from one sample, sequenced in a study of blood T cells in healthy people across ages. A sample-barcoded 5' primer and a J-beta primer mix were used in a second PCR of roughly 6 to 11 cycles. In TCRdb, the 5' RACE reads were re-called with MiXCR into one record per CDR3 protein. The sample shows around 970,000 distinct CDR3 sequences, about 51% of them seen only once. Source material: blood. The receptors stem from a woman aged 55-70 years in good health.

This clonotype has more than one count but fewer than ten. This chain uses TRBV7-2 with TRBJ2-3; tentatively, D is TRBD1 (6 bases). Trimming pared 7 bases from V and 1 base from J, leaving 18 bases between. The CDR3 covers 16 residues. Germline V gene sequence: CDR1 SGHTA, CDR2 FQGNSA. In nucleotides, the CDR3 is TGTGCCAGCATAGAACTAGGGGGAGTAGGCACAGATACGCAGTATTTT. Its translation: CASIELGGVGTDTQYF. The whole variable domain, filled in from reference TRBV7-2 and TRBJ2-3, reads GAGVSQSPSNKVTEKGKDVELRCDPISGHTALYWYRQSLGQGLEFLIYFQGNSAPDKSGLPSDRFSAERTGGSVSTLTIQRTQQEDSAVYLCASIELGGVGTDTQYFGPGTRLTVL.

The chain carries TRBV18 and TRBJ1-2, with 7 bases identical to TRBD1. V dropped 2 bases and J dropped 5; count of bases not matched to a gene: 17. Germline CDR1 KGHSH, CDR2 LQKENI. This CDR3 region has 18 residues. Written as DNA, the CDR3 is TGTGCCAGCTCACCAAAGGGAGTCTCACCGGGACAGAAATATGGCTACACCTTC. Its protein is CASSPKGVSPGQKYGYTF.

The rearrangement links TRBV30 to TRBJ2-5; D is possibly TRBD1 (5 bases). The assigned J gene may be wrong: the sequence end matches TRBJ2-7 better. The germline V gene has CDR1 GTSNPN and CDR2 SVGIG (reference sequence). This CDR3 contains 13 residues. CDR3 sequence: CAWSKQVSYEQYF. CDR3 DNA sequence: TGTGCCTGGAGTAAACAGGTGTCTTACGAGCAGTACTTC.

This clonotype was counted between two and nine times. This chain links TRBV5-1 with TRBJ2-1, with TRBD1 matching over 7 bases. CDR1 and CDR2 from the germline V gene are SGHRS and YFSETQ. The length of the CDR3 is 19 residues. The junction had 22 bases not matched to a gene; V was cut back by 4 bases and J by 6 bases. CDR3 in DNA: TGCGCCAGCAGCCCCGTAAGGCGACAGGGAAGTGGGCTGCGCAATGAGCAGTTCTTC. This sequence encodes CASSPVRRQGSGLRNEQFF.

The chain couples TRBV6-1 to TRBJ2-3; 8 nucleotides match TRBD2. The germline V gene has CDR1 MNHNS and CDR2 SASEGT. V shed 4 bases and J 8 bases; nucleotides not matched to a gene: 17. The CDR3 totals 17 residues. CDR3 loop: CASSALRGAGETSTQYF. The CDR3 DNA is TGTGCCAGCAGTGCCTTGAGGGGAGCGGGAGAGACGAGTACGCAGTATTTT.